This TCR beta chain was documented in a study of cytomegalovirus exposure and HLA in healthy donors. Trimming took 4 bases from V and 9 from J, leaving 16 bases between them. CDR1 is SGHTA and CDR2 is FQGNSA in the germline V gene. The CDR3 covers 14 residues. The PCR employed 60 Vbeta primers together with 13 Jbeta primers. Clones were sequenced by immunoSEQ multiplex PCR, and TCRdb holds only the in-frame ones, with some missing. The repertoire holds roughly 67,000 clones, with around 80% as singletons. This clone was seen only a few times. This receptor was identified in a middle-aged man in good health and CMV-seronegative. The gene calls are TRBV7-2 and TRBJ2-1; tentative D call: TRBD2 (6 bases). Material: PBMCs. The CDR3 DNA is TGTGCCAGCAGCTCAAGACTAGTAAATTGTGAGCAGTTCTTC. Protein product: CASSSRLVNCEQFF.